The clone carrying this T cell receptor beta chain was found a few times. No antigen is known for it. The V end was cut by 3 bases, the J end by 7 bases, with 6 bases between. Germline V gene sequence: CDR1 MDHEN, CDR2 SYDVKM. The CDR3 extends over 11 amino acids. The entry originates in a study of T cells in Graves' hyperthyroidism and ophthalmopathy. Study conclusions and caveats: Ophthalmopathy was distinguished from stable hyperthyroidism by 13 V-J signatures.

Not enrolled were patients with uncontrolled infection, other autoimmune disease, pregnancy or lactation. Diagnostic decisions used clinical symptoms, serum thyroxine and TRAb, thyroid ultrasound and orbital computed tomography. Using roughly 9.4 ml of fresh peripheral blood, PBMCs were prepared. The TCR beta CDR3 regions underwent amplification using RNA transcripts as the source. The TCR CDR3 first-round RT-PCR relied on the HTBI primer set. MiXCR was run by TCRdb on the multiplex PCR reads, yielding one entry per CDR3 protein. Altogether 300,000 to 350,000 distinct CDR3 sequences are present, roughly 18% being singletons, with the ten largest covering about 16%.

The sample was blood. The chain links TRBV28 to TRBJ2-5; D gene unclear. The clonotype comes from a woman in her thirties or forties with Graves' ophthalmopathy. CDR3: CASSFLGTQYF. CDR3 bases: TGTGCCAGCAGTTTTCTTGGGACCCAGTACTTC.